This T cell receptor (beta chain) was identified in a study of T cells in Graves' hyperthyroidism and ophthalmopathy. About this clonotype: Its antigen is still unknown.

Uncontrolled infection, other autoimmune disease, pregnancy or lactation led to exclusion. Any symptoms of ophthalmopathy came after the first hyperthyroidism diagnosis, from which the blood sample dates. Trimming cost V 3 bases and J 4 bases; bases outside gene matches: 8. The CDR3 is 15 amino acids. Germline V gene sequence: CDR1 MDHEN, CDR2 SYDVKM. Study observations and caveats: The model foresaw ophthalmopathy a median roughly 6.3 months prior to onset.

RNA transcripts gave rise to amplified TCR beta CDR3 regions. First-round RT-PCR with HTBI primers amplified the TCR CDR3 region. Each CDR3 protein gets one entry after TCRdb re-called the multiplex PCR reads with MiXCR. This sample has 550,000 to 650,000 distinct CDR3 sequences, with approximately 15% found just once. Sequencing was carried out using blood. The rearrangement uses TRBV28 and TRBJ2-5, with 7 bases aligning to TRBD2. This receptor was obtained from a woman in her 30s with Graves' hyperthyroidism that later progressed to Graves' ophthalmopathy. The CDR3 region has the DNA TGTGCCAGCAGTTTGCGGGGAGCGGGATCAGAGACCCAGTACTTC. Amino acid sequence: CASSLRGAGSETQYF.